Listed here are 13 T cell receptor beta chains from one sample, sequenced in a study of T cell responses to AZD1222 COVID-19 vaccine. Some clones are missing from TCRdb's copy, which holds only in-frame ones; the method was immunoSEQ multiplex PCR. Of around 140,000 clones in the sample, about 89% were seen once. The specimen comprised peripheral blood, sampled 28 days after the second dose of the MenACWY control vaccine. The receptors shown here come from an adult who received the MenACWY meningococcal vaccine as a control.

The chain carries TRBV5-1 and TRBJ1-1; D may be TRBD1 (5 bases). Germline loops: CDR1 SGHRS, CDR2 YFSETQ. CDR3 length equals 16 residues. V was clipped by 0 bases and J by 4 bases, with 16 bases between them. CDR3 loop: CASSLGGYGSGTEAFF. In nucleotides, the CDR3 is TGCGCCAGCAGCTTGGGGGGCTACGGCTCGGGCACTGAAGCTTTCTTT.

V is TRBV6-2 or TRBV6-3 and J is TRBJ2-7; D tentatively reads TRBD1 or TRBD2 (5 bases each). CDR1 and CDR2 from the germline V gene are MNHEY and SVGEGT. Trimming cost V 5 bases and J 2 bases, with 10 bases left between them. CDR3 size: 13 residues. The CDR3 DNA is TGTGCCAGCAGTGGGGACGGAACCTACGAGCAGTACTTC. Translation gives CASSGDGTYEQYF.

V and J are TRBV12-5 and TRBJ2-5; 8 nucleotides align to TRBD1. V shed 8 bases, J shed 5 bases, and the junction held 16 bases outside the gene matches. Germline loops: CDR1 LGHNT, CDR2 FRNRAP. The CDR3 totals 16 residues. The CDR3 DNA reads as TGTGCTAGTCCTCCCTCCCGGACAGGGTTCGAGGAGACCCAGTACTTC. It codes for CASPPSRTGFEETQYF.

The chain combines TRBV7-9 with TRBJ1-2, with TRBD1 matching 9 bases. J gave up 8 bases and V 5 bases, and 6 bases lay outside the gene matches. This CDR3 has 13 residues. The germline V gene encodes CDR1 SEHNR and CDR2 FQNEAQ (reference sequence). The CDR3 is CASSLGQGWGYTF. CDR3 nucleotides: TGTGCCAGCAGCCTGGGACAGGGATGGGGCTACACCTTC.

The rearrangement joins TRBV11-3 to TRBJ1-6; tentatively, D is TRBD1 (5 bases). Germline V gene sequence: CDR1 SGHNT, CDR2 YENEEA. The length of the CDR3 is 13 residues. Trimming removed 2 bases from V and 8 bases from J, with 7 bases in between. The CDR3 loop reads CASSLWGDSPLHF. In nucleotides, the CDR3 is TGTGCCAGCAGCTTATGGGGGGATTCACCCCTCCACTTT.

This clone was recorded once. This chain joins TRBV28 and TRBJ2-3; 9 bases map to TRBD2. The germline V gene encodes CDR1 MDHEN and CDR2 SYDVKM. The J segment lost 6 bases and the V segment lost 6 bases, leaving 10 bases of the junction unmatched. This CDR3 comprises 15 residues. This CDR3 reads CASSAGGRFGDTQYF. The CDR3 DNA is TGTGCCAGCAGCGCGGGAGGGCGGTTTGGGGATACGCAGTATTTT.

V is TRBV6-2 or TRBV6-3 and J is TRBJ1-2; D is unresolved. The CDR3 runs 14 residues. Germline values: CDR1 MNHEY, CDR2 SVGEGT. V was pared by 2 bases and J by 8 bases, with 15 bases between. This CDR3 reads CASSYGGAAGGYTF. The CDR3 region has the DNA TGTGCCAGCAGTTACGGAGGAGCCGCGGGCGGCTACACCTTC.

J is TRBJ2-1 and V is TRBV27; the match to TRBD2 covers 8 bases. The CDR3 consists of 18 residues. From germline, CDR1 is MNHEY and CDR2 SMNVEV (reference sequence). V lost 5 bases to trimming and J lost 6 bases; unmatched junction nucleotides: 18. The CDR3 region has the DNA TGTGCCAGCAGTAGAAGTCCCAGGAGCGGGAGCAAAAGCAATGAGCAGTTCTTC. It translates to CASSRSPRSGSKSNEQFF.

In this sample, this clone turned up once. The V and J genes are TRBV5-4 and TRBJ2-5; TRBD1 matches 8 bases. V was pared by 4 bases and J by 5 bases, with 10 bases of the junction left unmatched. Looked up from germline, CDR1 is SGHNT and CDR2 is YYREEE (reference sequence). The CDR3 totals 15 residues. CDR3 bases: TGTGCCAGCAGCCCCCAGGACAGGGCTCATGAGACCCAGTACTTC. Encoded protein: CASSPQDRAHETQYF. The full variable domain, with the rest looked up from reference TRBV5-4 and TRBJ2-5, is ETGVTQSPTHLIKTRGQQVTLRCSSQSGHNTVSWYQQALGQGPQFIFQYYREEENGRGNFPPRFSGLQFPNYSSELNVNALELDDSALYLCASSPQDRAHETQYFGPGTRLLVL.

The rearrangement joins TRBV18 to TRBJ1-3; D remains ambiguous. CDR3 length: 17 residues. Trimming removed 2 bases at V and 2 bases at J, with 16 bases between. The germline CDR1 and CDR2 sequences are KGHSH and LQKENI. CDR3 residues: CASSPGIAWSPGNTIYF. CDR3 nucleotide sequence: TGTGCCAGCTCACCAGGTATAGCCTGGAGTCCTGGAAACACCATATATTTT.

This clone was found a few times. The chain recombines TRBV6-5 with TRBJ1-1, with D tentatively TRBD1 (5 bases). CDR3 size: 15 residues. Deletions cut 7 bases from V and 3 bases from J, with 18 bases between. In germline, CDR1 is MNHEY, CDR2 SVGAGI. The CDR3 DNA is TGTGCCAGCACCCAGGTGGGGACCGGGGACACTGAAGCTTTCTTT. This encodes CASTQVGTGDTEAFF.

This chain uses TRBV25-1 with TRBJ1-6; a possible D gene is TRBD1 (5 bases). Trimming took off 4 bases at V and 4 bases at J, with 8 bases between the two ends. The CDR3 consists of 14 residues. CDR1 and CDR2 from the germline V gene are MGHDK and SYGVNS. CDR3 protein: CASSGSGYNSPLHF. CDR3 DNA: TGTGCCAGCAGTGGGTCAGGGTATAATTCACCCCTCCACTTT.

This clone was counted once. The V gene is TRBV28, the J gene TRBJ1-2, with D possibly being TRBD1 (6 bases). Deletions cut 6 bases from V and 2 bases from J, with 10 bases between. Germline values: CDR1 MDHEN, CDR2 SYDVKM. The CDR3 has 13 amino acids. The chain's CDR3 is CASRDSRNYGYTF. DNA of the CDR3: TGTGCCAGCAGGGACAGCCGCAACTATGGCTACACCTTC.